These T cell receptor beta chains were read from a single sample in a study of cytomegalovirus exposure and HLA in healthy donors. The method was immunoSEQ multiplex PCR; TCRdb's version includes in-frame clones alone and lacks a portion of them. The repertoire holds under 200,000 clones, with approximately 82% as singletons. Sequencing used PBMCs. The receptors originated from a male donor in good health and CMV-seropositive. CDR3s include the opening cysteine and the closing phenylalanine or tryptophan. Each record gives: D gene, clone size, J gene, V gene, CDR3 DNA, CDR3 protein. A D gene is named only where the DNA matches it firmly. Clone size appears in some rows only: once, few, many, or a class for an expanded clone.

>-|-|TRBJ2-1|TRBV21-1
TGTGCCAGCAGCCCCCGAGCGGGGGGGCTCTCCTACAATGAGCAGTTCTTC
CASSPRAGGLSYNEQFF
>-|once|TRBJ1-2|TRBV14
TGTGCCAGCAGCAAGACTAAACTGAGGGGCTACACCTTC
CASSKTKLRGYTF
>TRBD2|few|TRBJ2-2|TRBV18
TGTGCCAGCTCACCCCCGGCTAGCGGGGGGAACACCGGGGAGCTGTTTTTT
CASSPPASGGNTGELFF
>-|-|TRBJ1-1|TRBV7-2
TGTGCCAGCAGCCACCCCCGGGGGGGGCAGGGGAACACTGAAGCTTTCTTT
CASSHPRGGQGNTEAFF
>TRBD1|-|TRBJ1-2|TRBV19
TGTGCCAGTAGTGCCGGGACAGTCATTAACTATGGCTACACCTTC
CASSAGTVINYGYTF
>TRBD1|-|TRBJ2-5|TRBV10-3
TGTGCCATCAGGGACAGGGGGGAGACCCAGTACTTC
CAIRDRGETQYF
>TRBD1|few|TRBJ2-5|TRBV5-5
TGTGCCAGCTCGACTGTTAGGACAGGCTGGGCGGGCGAGACCCAGTACTTC
CASSTVRTGWAGETQYF
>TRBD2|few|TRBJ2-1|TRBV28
TGTGCCAGCAGTTTACTAGAACACTCCGGACTAGCGCGGTACAATGAGCAGTTCTTC
CASSLLEHSGLARYNEQFF
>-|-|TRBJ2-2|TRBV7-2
TGTGCCAGCAGCTTAGGAGGGAGACGGACCGGGGAGCTGTTTTTT
CASSLGGRRTGELFF
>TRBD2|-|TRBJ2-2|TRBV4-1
TGCGCCAGCAGCCAAGAGGGGCGGGGGGGCCTGGGGGAGCTGTTTTTT
CASSQEGRGGLGELFF
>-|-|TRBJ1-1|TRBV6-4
TGTGCCAGCAGTGACACCAGTGGCACTGAAGCTTTCTTT
CASSDTSGTEAFF
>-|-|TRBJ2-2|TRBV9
TGTGCCAGCGCGAGGGATTTTCTACAGGGAAACACCGGGGAGCTGTTTTTT
CASARDFLQGNTGELFF
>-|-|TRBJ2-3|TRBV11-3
TGTGCCAGCAGCCCCTCTGGGGGCAGAGATACGCAGTATTTT
CASSPSGGRDTQYF
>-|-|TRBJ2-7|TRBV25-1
TGTGCCAGCAGTGAGCCCCAGGTATCCCCCGACGAGCAGTACTTC
CASSEPQVSPDEQYF
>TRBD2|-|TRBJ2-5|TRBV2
TGTGCCAGCACTAATAGCGGGGGACCCCAAGAGACCCAGTACTTC
CASTNSGGPQETQYF
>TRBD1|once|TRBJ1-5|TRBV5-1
TGCGCCAGCAGCGTACGGCCAGGGGGAGCGTATAGCAATCAGCCCCAGCATTTT
CASSVRPGGAYSNQPQHF
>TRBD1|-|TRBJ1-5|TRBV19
TGTGCCAGTAGAATGGACAGGATCAATCAGCCCCAGCATTTT
CASRMDRINQPQHF
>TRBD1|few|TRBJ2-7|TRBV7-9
TGTGCCAGCAGCCCAAGCACAGGGGTCAGATACGAGCAGTACTTC
CASSPSTGVRYEQYF
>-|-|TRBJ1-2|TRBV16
TGTGCCAGCAGCCAAATAAGCGGGGTTGATGGCTACACCTTC
CASSQISGVDGYTF
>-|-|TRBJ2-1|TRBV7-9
TGTGCCAGCAGCTTAGTTGGGGGCCGAGAAAAGGAGCAGTTCTTC
CASSLVGGREKEQFF
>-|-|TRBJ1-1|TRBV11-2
TGTGCCAGCAGCGTAAGGACAGCGCGGAACACTGAAGCTTTCTTT
CASSVRTARNTEAFF
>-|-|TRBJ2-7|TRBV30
TGTGCCTGGAGTGTCAGGCAGTACGAGCAGTACTTC
CAWSVRQYEQYF
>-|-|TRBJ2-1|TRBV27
TGTGCCAGCAGTTTATCTTGGCTAGCAAGTAATGAGCAGTTCTTC
CASSLSWLASNEQFF
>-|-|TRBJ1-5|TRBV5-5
TGTGCCAGCAGCTCCATCCTCGGTCAGCCCCAGCATTTT
CASSSILGQPQHF
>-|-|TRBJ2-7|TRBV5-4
TGTGCCAGCAGCGTCCGGGACTACGAGCAGTACTTC
CASSVRDYEQYF
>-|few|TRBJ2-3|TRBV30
TGTGCCTGGAGTAAAACTGGGCCTTCCAACACAGATACGCAGTATTTT
CAWSKTGPSNTDTQYF
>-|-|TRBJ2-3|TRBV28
TGTGCCAGCAGTCCCGGGACTTTCCCAGATACGCAGTATTTT
CASSPGTFPDTQYF
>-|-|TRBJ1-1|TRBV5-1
TGCGCCAGCAGCGCCGGGAGAGGGACCATGGAGAACACTGAAGCTTTCTTT
CASSAGRGTMENTEAFF
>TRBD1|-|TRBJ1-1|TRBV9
TGTGCCAGCAGCGTTTCACCGACAGGGCTCGGAACTGAAGCTTTCTTT
CASSVSPTGLGTEAFF
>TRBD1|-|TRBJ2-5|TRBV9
TGTGCCAGCAGCGAGGGACAGCTCCAAGAGACCCAGTACTTC
CASSEGQLQETQYF
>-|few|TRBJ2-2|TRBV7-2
TGTGCCAGCAGACATGACAGGAACACCGGGGAGCTGTTTTTT
CASRHDRNTGELFF
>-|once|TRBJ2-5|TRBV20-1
TGCACTCGACTCAGGGGAGAGACCCAGTACTTC
CTRLRGETQYF
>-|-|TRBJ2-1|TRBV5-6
TGTGCCAGCAGCCCCCCCTGGGGCGATGAGCAGTTCTTC
CASSPPWGDEQFF
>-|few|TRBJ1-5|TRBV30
TGTGCCTGGAGTGACCCCCCCAGGGGAAAGGAGCCCCAGCATTTT
CAWSDPPRGKEPQHF
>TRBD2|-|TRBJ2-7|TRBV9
TGTGCCAGCAGCTATGGGACTAGCGGAGCCAGAGGGGAGCAGTACTTC
CASSYGTSGARGEQYF
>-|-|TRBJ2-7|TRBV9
TGTGCCAGCAGCTCTTCAGGGGTAGGGTCCTACGAGCAGTACTTC
CASSSSGVGSYEQYF
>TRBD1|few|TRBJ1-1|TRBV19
TGTGCCAGTAGGGCGGACAGGGTAAGCACTGAAGCTTTCTTT
CASRADRVSTEAFF
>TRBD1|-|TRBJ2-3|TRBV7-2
TGTGCCAGCAGCCCACGGGACAGGGGGCTGACAGATACGCAGTATTTT
CASSPRDRGLTDTQYF
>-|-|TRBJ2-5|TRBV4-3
TGCGCCAGCAGCCAAGACAGGGGAGGGAAGACCCAGTACTTC
CASSQDRGGKTQYF
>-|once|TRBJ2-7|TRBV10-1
TGCGCCAGCAGTGAGAGCCTAGTCCACGAGCAGTACTTC
CASSESLVHEQYF
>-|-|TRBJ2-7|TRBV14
TGTGCCAGCAGCCAGTGGGGCAGTCGGGACGAGCAGTACTTC
CASSQWGSRDEQYF
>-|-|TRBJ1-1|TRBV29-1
TGCAGCGTTGAAGATCGTTCGGAGGCGGGGGGTCTTAACACTGAAGCTTTCTTT
CSVEDRSEAGGLNTEAFF
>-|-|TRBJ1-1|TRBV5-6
TGTGCCAGCAGCTTGGGATGGCAGGATCTGAACACTGAAGCTTTCTTT
CASSLGWQDLNTEAFF
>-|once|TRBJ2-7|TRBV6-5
TGTGCCAGCAGGGAGGACTCGGGCTCCTACGAGCAGTACTTC
CASREDSGSYEQYF
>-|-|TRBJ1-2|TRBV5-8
TGTGCCAGCAGCTTGATCTGGCAATATGGCTACACCTTC
CASSLIWQYGYTF
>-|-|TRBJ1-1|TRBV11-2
TGTGCCAGCAGCCGAGGCATAACAGGGAGGGAGAACACTGAAGCTTTCTTT
CASSRGITGRENTEAFF
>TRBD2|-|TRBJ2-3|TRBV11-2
TGTGCCAGCAGCTATAGCGGGGGGGAGGATACGCAGTATTTT
CASSYSGGEDTQYF
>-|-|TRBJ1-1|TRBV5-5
TGTGCCAGCAGCTTAGTGGCATCGGAAGCTTTCTTT
CASSLVASEAFF
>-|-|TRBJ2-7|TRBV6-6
TGTGCCAGCAGTTCCCTCGGGGAGCAGTACTTC
CASSSLGEQYF
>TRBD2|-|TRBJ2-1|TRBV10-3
TGTGCCACCGGGGGGGATAGCGGCAATGAGCAGTTCTTC
CATGGDSGNEQFF
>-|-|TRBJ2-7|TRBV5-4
TGTGCCAGCAGTCTGGTATCCGAGGAACGGCAGTACTTC
CASSLVSEERQYF
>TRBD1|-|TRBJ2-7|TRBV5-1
TGCGCCAGCAGCCTACAGGGGTGGGATTTCCGCGACGAGCAGTACTTC
CASSLQGWDFRDEQYF
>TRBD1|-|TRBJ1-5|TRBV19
TGTGCCAGTAGCATAATCCAGGGGGCGGGTCAGCCCCAGCATTTT
CASSIIQGAGQPQHF
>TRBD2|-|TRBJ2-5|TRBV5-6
TGTGCCAGCAGTTATCTAGCGGGAGGATTACAAGAGACCCAGTACTTC
CASSYLAGGLQETQYF